The 8 T cell receptor beta chains in this list originate from one sample, sequenced in a study of response to subunit inactivated influenza vaccine. Each CDR3 protein gets one entry after TCRdb re-called the RT-PCR reads with MiXCR. The sample has about 540,000 distinct CDR3 sequences; 12% to 15% are singletons. This material consisted of PBMCs from blood, taken approximately 12 days after vaccination. The receptors here all came from a man aged 50 to 59 who received an inactivated influenza vaccine.

V is TRBV12-3 or TRBV12-4 and J is TRBJ1-1, with D maybe TRBD1 (6 bases). The CDR3 is made up of 15 amino acids. Trimming took off 5 bases at V and 0 bases at J, with 13 bases between the two ends. CDR3 in amino acids: CASSKTTGMNTEAFF. CDR3 bases: TGTGCCAGCAGTAAAACGACAGGTATGAACACTGAAGCTTTCTTT.

The chain links TRBV18 to TRBJ2-1; D is unclear. Trimming took 6 bases from V and 10 from J, leaving 13 bases between them. The CDR3 is made up of 12 amino acids. From germline, CDR1 is KGHSH and CDR2 LQKENI. The CDR3 spells CASSPRMGEQFF. The CDR3 DNA follows: TGTGCCAGCTCGCCTAGGATGGGCGAGCAGTTCTTC.

A few counts support this clonotype. The chain couples TRBV7-9 to TRBJ1-1; no clear D gene. V was trimmed by 6 bases and J by 1 base, leaving 15 bases between them. Germline CDR1 SEHNR, CDR2 FQNEAQ (reference sequence). The CDR3 contains 15 residues. Here the CDR3 reads CASRSSHGKNTEAFF. CDR3 nucleotide sequence: TGTGCCAGCAGGAGCTCCCACGGGAAGAACACTGAAGCTTTCTTT. Full variable domain (missing parts from reference TRBV7-9 and TRBJ1-1): DTGVSQNPRHKITKRGQNVTFRCDPISEHNRLYWYRQTLGQGPEFLTYFQNEAQLEKSRLLSDRFSAERPKGSFSTLEIQRTEQGDSAMYLCASRSSHGKNTEAFFGQGTRLTVV.

This clonotype was recorded many times. This CDR3 reads CASSPQIGSSGTYGYTF. In nucleotides, the CDR3 is TGTGCCAGCTCACCACAGATCGGGTCGTCAGGGACCTATGGCTACACCTTC. The chain employs TRBV18 and TRBJ1-2, with D perhaps matching TRBD1 (5 bases). V was shortened by 1 base and J by 4 bases, with 19 bases between the two germline ends. This CDR3 has 17 amino acids. Germline values: CDR1 KGHSH, CDR2 LQKENI.

This clonotype was seen more than once but under ten times. This sequence joins TRBV7-9 and TRBJ1-3; D is uncertain. This CDR3 contains 14 residues. Germline V gene data show CDR1 as SEHNR and CDR2 as FQNEAQ (reference sequence). The V and J ends lost 3 bases and 3 bases respectively, with 9 bases between them. CDR3 amino acids: CASSFRQSGNTIYF. In nucleotides, the CDR3 is TGTGCCAGCAGCTTCCGGCAGAGTGGAAACACCATATATTTT. The whole variable domain, remainder taken from reference TRBV7-9 and TRBJ1-3, is DTGVSQNPRHKITKRGQNVTFRCDPISEHNRLYWYRQTLGQGPEFLTYFQNEAQLEKSRLLSDRFSAERPKGSFSTLEIQRTEQGDSAMYLCASSFRQSGNTIYFGEGSWLTVV.

V usage is TRBV4-1 and J usage is TRBJ1-5; tentatively, D is TRBD1 (5 bases). Germline CDR1 is MGHRA and CDR2 is YSYEKL. Deletions cut 1 base from V and 6 bases from J, with 13 bases between. The CDR3 sequence is 15 residues long. Written as DNA, the CDR3 is TGCGCCAGCAGCCAAGGTCTCAGGGTGGGTCAGCCCCAGCATTTT. Translating gives CASSQGLRVGQPQHF.

This clonotype was seen ten or more times. The chain carries TRBV20-1 and TRBJ2-7, with TRBD2 identical over 14 bases. J lost 4 bases, V lost 6 bases, and 2 bases had no gene match. The length of the CDR3 is 13 residues. Germline-derived CDR1 and CDR2 are DFQATT and SNEGSKA (reference sequence). DNA for the CDR3: TGCAGTGCAAGGACTAGCGGGAGGTACGAGCAGTACTTC. Protein sequence: CSARTSGRYEQYF.

The chain carries TRBV12-3 or TRBV12-4 and TRBJ1-1; 7 positions agree with TRBD1. The J segment lost 5 bases and the V segment lost 4 bases, leaving 7 bases of the junction unmatched. The CDR3 loop spans 14 amino acids. CDR3: CASSSRQGGTEAFF. CDR3 sequence (DNA): TGTGCCAGCAGTTCCCGACAGGGTGGAACTGAAGCTTTCTTT.